This T cell receptor (beta chain) was captured by sequencing in a study of blood T cell repertoires in COVID-19. About the research overall: Acute and convalescent COVID-19 samples came from the United States, Italy and Spain.

Generated by immunoSEQ multiplex PCR, the TCRdb table keeps only in-frame clones and is missing some. Of around 250,000 clones listed, about 85% were seen once; the top ten hold approximately 4%. On this clone: One end of the junction varies from germline; a read error may be responsible.

The specimen sequenced was peripheral blood. This TCR was recovered from a man younger than 35 with active or convalescent COVID-19.

CDR3 residues: CAGSLDPGDQPQHF. The CDR3 DNA sequence: TGTGCCGGCAGCTTAGATCCAGGTGATCAGCCCCAGCATTTT. The chain combines TRBV7-9 with TRBJ1-5; D remains unclear. CDR3 length: 14 residues. Germline CDR1 is SEHNR and CDR2 is FQNEAQ (reference sequence).